The 22 T cell receptor beta chains below all came from one sample that was sequenced in a study of T-cell reconstitution after alpha-beta-depleted transplantation in children. During its preparation, the TCRbeta library received unique molecular identifiers. TCRdb re-derived calls from the PCR reads in MiXCR, one entry per CDR3 protein. Of hundreds of thousands of distinct CDR3 sequences listed, over 15% are singletons. The sequences come from PBMCs from the stem cell graft donor, collected from the stem cell graft. The receptors come from a human donor who donated a stem cell graft to a child with acute myeloid leukemia.

This clonotype was seen many times. The CDR3 region has the DNA TGCAGCGCGGGCTCTGTCAGTACAGATACGCAGTATTTT. Translated, it gives CSAGSVSTDTQYF. This rearrangement joins TRBV29-1 to TRBJ2-3; no definite D call. With 7 bases removed from V and 3 bases from J, the gap between germline ends came to 14 bases. The CDR3 has 13 amino acids. The germline gives CDR1 SQVTM, CDR2 ANQGSEA.

The rearrangement uses TRBV12-3 or TRBV12-4 and TRBJ1-4, with D tentatively TRBD1 (5 bases). Between the trimmed V and J ends, which lost 8 bases and 0 bases, there was a span of 19 bases. The CDR3 has 17 amino acids. The CDR3 loop reads CASAGPTRTATNEKLFF. CDR3 in DNA: TGTGCCAGCGCAGGGCCCACCCGGACCGCAACTAATGAAAAACTGTTTTTT.

This clonotype was observed a few times. V is TRBV4-3 and J is TRBJ2-7; maybe TRBD1 (6 bases). This CDR3 has 14 residues. Germline V gives CDR1 LGHNA, CDR2 YSLEER. Deletions cut 1 base from V and 0 bases from J, with 7 bases between. The CDR3 spells CASSQGQDSYEQYF. Here the CDR3 DNA reads TGCGCCAGCAGCCAAGGACAGGACTCCTACGAGCAGTACTTC.

The V gene is TRBV20-1, the J gene TRBJ2-7; 7 bases are shared with TRBD2. The CDR3 runs 15 residues. Germline CDR1 and CDR2: DFQATT and SNEGSKA (reference sequence). J lost 0 bases, V lost 0 bases, and 5 bases had no gene match. The CDR3 region has the DNA TGCAGTGCTAGAGACCGGGGGGACCCCTCCTACGAGCAGTACGTC. Residues: CSARDRGDPSYEQYV.

This clonotype occurred many times. The chain has TRBV20-1 and TRBJ2-1; the match to TRBD1 covers 9 bases. Germline values: CDR1 DFQATT, CDR2 SNEGSKA (reference sequence). The J segment lost 4 bases and the V segment lost 0 bases, leaving 4 bases of the junction unmatched. This CDR3 comprises 15 residues. The CDR3 DNA follows: TGCAGTGCTAGAGATGGGGACAGGGTATACAATGAGCAGTTCTTC. Translation: CSARDGDRVYNEQFF.

This clonotype has ten or more counts. The CDR3: CASSPPSALGPLHF. CDR3 in DNA: TGTGCCAGCAGCCCCCCGTCTGCTTTGGGACCCCTCCACTTT. The V gene is TRBV12-3 or TRBV12-4, the J gene TRBJ1-6; D is undetermined. This CDR3 region has 14 residues. The V gene lost 6 bases and the J gene lost 12 bases, with 18 bases spanning the gap.

This clonotype came up a few times. The J gene is TRBJ2-1, the V gene TRBV3-1, with D perhaps matching TRBD2 (5 bases). V lost 4 bases to trimming and J lost 1 base, with 11 bases between them. The CDR3 consists of 15 residues. Germline V gene lookup returns CDR1 LGHDT and CDR2 YNNKEL (reference sequence). Here the CDR3 reads CASSPRTGSYNEQFF. CDR3 DNA sequence: TGTGCCAGCAGCCCTCGGACGGGATCCTACAATGAGCAGTTCTTC.

The chain recombines TRBV5-1 with TRBJ1-1, with 8 bases that match TRBD1. V lost 4 bases and J lost 0; bases outside the gene matches: 8. This CDR3 has 16 residues. The germline CDR1 and CDR2 sequences are SGHRS and YFSETQ. The CDR3 region is CASSETGGLMNTEAFF. Here the CDR3 DNA reads TGCGCCAGCAGCGAAACAGGGGGGTTAATGAACACTGAAGCTTTCTTT.

This clonotype was found many times. The chain is built from TRBV20-1 and TRBJ1-6, with D possibly TRBD1 on 5 matching bases. The CDR3 runs to 13 residues. Germline lookup yields CDR1 DFQATT and CDR2 SNEGSKA (reference sequence). Trimming removed 2 bases from V and 7 bases from J, with 9 bases in between. The CDR3 bases are TGCAGTGCTAGACCCAGGGAAAATTCACCCCTCCACTTT. It translates to CSARPRENSPLHF.

Here the CDR3 DNA reads TGTGCCAGCAGCGTCGGCGTGACAGGTACCTACGAGCAGTACTTC. Translated, it gives CASSVGVTGTYEQYF. The V gene is TRBV9, the J gene TRBJ2-7, with a possible D match to TRBD1 (6 bases). The CDR3 sequence is 15 residues long. CDR1 SGDLS and CDR2 YYNGEE come from the germline V gene. The V end was cut by 2 bases, the J end by 2 bases, with 14 bases between. The full variable domain, with the rest looked up from reference TRBV9 and TRBJ2-7, is DSGVTQTPKHLITATGQRVTLRCSPRSGDLSVYWYQQSLDQGLQFLIQYYNGEERAKGNILERFSAQQFPDLHSELNLSSLELGDSALYFCASSVGVTGTYEQYFGPGTRLTVT.

This clonotype was seen repeatedly, ten times or more. The chain has TRBV20-1 and TRBJ2-4; D might be TRBD1 (5 bases). The germline V gene encodes CDR1 DFQATT and CDR2 SNEGSKA (reference sequence). This CDR3 contains 13 residues. Trimming shortened V by 5 bases and J by 1 base, and 9 bases separated the two germline ends. CDR3: CSAVDSAKNIQYF. The CDR3 nucleotides read TGCAGTGCTGTTGACAGTGCCAAAAACATTCAGTACTTC.

This clonotype was seen at least ten times. The rearrangement uses TRBV15 and TRBJ1-4; no clear D gene. The CDR3 consists of 16 residues. Germline CDR1 reads LNHNV; CDR2 reads YYDKDF (reference sequence). The V and J ends lost 3 bases and 2 bases respectively, with 13 bases between them. This chain's CDR3 is CATSSDYRVTNEKLFF. CDR3 sequence (DNA): TGTGCCACCAGCAGCGACTACCGGGTCACTAATGAAAAACTGTTTTTT.

Ten or more counts support this clonotype. The chain uses TRBV20-1 and TRBJ2-7; 7 bases map to TRBD2. The CDR3 is 12 amino acids. Germline loops: CDR1 DFQATT, CDR2 SNEGSKA (reference sequence). Trimming took 6 bases from V and 6 from J; bases not matched to a gene: 8. CDR3 region: CSALAGVLEQYF. The CDR3 DNA sequence: TGCAGTGCATTAGCGGGCGTCCTCGAGCAGTACTTC.

The chain recombines TRBV30 with TRBJ2-3; D is ambiguous. The V and J ends lost 0 bases and 6 bases respectively, with 7 bases between them. The CDR3 is 12 amino acids. The germline V gene encodes CDR1 GTSNPN and CDR2 SVGIG (reference sequence). The CDR3 sequence is CAWSVNRDTQYF. CDR3 DNA sequence: TGTGCCTGGAGTGTAAATCGGGATACGCAGTATTTT. The variable domain in full, completed from reference TRBV30 and TRBJ2-3, reads SQTIHQWPATLVQPVGSPLSLECTVEGTSNPNLYWYRQAAGRGLQLLFYSVGIGQISSEVPQNLSASRPQDRQFILSSKKLLLSDSGFYLCAWSVNRDTQYFGPGTRLTVL.

This clonotype has a count of ten or more. The V and J genes are TRBV5-1 and TRBJ2-1, with 8 bases lining up with TRBD1. The CDR3 is 15 residues long. CDR1 and CDR2 from the germline V gene are SGHRS and YFSETQ. Unmatched junction bases numbered 7, after V lost 4 bases and J lost 4 bases. DNA for the CDR3: TGCGCCAGCAGCGTTGGACAGGGAACTTACAATGAGCAGTTCTTC. This sequence encodes CASSVGQGTYNEQFF. Supplemented by reference TRBV5-1 and TRBJ2-1, the full variable domain reads KAGVTQTPRYLIKTRGQQVTLSCSPISGHRSVSWYQQTPGQGLQFLFEYFSETQRNKGNFPGRFSGRQFSNSRSEMNVSTLELGDSALYLCASSVGQGTYNEQFFGPGTRLTVL.

The sample holds many counts of this clonotype. V and J are TRBV20-1 and TRBJ2-3; D possibly corresponds to TRBD2 (5 bases). V was shortened by 6 bases and J by 2 bases, with 15 bases between the two germline ends. The CDR3 sequence is 14 residues long. Germline CDR1 DFQATT, CDR2 SNEGSKA (reference sequence). This chain's CDR3 is CSASTRVPTDTQYF. The CDR3 coding sequence is TGCAGTGCGTCTACTAGGGTGCCCACAGATACGCAGTATTTT.

The V gene is TRBV12-3 or TRBV12-4, the J gene TRBJ2-4; 8 bases match TRBD2. Trimming removed 6 bases from V and 6 bases from J; junction bases left unmatched: 7. The CDR3 runs to 14 residues. This CDR3 reads CASSPGGVANIQYF. For the CDR3, the DNA is TGTGCCAGCAGCCCCGGGGGGGTGGCAAACATTCAGTACTTC.

The rearrangement uses TRBV20-1 and TRBJ1-1; D not certain. There are 13 residues in the CDR3. V lost 0 bases and J lost 11, with 16 bases in between. CDR1 and CDR2 (germline): DFQATT, SNEGSKA (reference sequence). The CDR3: CSARDPTSGSAFF. Written as DNA, the CDR3 is TGCAGTGCTAGAGACCCCACGAGTGGTTCGGCTTTCTTT.

This clonotype came up many times. This chain's CDR3 is CAISEPSGGVYEQFF. DNA of the CDR3: TGTGCCATCAGTGAGCCTAGCGGGGGGGTGTATGAGCAGTTCTTC. This chain connects TRBV10-3 to TRBJ2-1; 12 bases map to TRBD2. Germline V gives CDR1 ENHRY, CDR2 SYGVKD. CDR3 length equals 15 residues. J gave up 8 bases and V 2 bases, and 4 bases lay outside the gene matches.

This clonotype has only a few counts. The CDR3, as DNA: TGCAGTGCTAGTACCGGGGGCGTGGGTAATCAGCCCCAGCATTTT. Amino acid sequence: CSASTGGVGNQPQHF. The chain links TRBV20-1 to TRBJ1-5, with D possibly being TRBD1 (6 bases). The CDR3 is 15 amino acids. The V gene's germline CDR1 is DFQATT and CDR2 SNEGSKA (reference sequence). Trimming removed 3 bases from V and 4 bases from J, with 16 bases in between.

This clonotype has ten or more counts. The rearrangement links TRBV28 to TRBJ1-3; 7 nucleotides agree with TRBD1. V dropped 6 bases and J dropped 0; count of bases not matched to a gene: 2. The CDR3 runs 14 residues. The germline CDR1 and CDR2 sequences are MDHEN and SYDVKM. This CDR3 reads CASRTGYSGNTIYF. The CDR3, as DNA: TGTGCCAGCAGGACAGGGTACTCTGGAAACACCATATATTTT.

This clonotype has only a few counts. The V gene is TRBV2, the J gene TRBJ2-1; 7 bases agree with TRBD2. Germline loops: CDR1 SNHLY, CDR2 FYNNEI. Trimming removed 5 bases from V and 4 bases from J; junction bases left unmatched: 20. The CDR3 is 19 amino acids. CDR3 region: CASSFTSTRGASGYNEQFF. The DNA for the CDR3 is TGTGCCAGCAGTTTCACTTCTACACGCGGGGCTAGCGGTTACAATGAGCAGTTCTTC. The whole variable domain, filled in from reference TRBV2 and TRBJ2-1, reads EPEVTQTPSHQVTQMGQEVILRCVPISNHLYFYWYRQILGQKVEFLVSFYNNEISEKSEIFDDQFSVERPDGSNFTLKIRSTKLEDSAMYFCASSFTSTRGASGYNEQFFGPGTRLTVL.